The 27 T cell receptor beta chains reported below all come from one sample, sequenced in a study of blood T cell repertoires in COVID-19. The data were produced by immunoSEQ multiplex PCR, yet TCRdb's version contains in-frame clones alone and is incomplete. The sample has 100,000 to 150,000 clones; approximately 85% are singletons. The sequencing input was peripheral blood. These receptors were taken from a man at least 80 years old with active or convalescent COVID-19.

This clone was detected only once. The chain joins TRBV6-5 to TRBJ2-7; TRBD1 is a possible D gene (6 bases). Germline values: CDR1 MNHEY, CDR2 SVGAGI. V was cut by 8 bases and J by 2 bases, with 16 bases left in between. The CDR3 spans 14 residues. This CDR3 reads CASQGWQGAYEQYF. The CDR3 DNA reads as TGTGCCAGCCAGGGGTGGCAGGGAGCCTACGAGCAGTACTTC.

The gene calls are TRBV28 and TRBJ2-5, with 9 bases lining up with TRBD1. The J segment lost 5 bases and the V segment lost 6 bases, leaving 10 bases of the junction unmatched. The CDR3 is 15 residues long. CDR1 and CDR2 (germline): MDHEN, SYDVKM. As DNA, the CDR3 is TGTGCCAGCAGGGAACATACAGGGGGCGCGGAGACCCAGTACTTC. Translating gives CASREHTGGAETQYF.

This clone was counted once. CDR3 loop: CATSRDPQTDYEQYF. The CDR3 bases are TGTGCCACCAGCAGAGATCCGCAGACTGACTACGAGCAGTACTTC. V gene TRBV15 combines with J gene TRBJ2-7; D unclear. Trimming took off 0 bases at V and 3 bases at J, with 12 bases between the two ends. Per the germline V gene, CDR1 is LNHNV and CDR2 is YYDKDF (reference sequence). The CDR3 spans 15 residues.

This chain connects TRBV6-5 to TRBJ1-2, with D perhaps matching TRBD1 (6 bases). The CDR3 spans 15 residues. Trimming cost V 2 bases and J 7 bases, with 17 bases left between them. Germline V lookup: CDR1 MNHEY, CDR2 SVGAGI. CDR3 loop: CASSYAGAAVVGYTF. CDR3 coding DNA: TGTGCCAGCAGTTACGCGGGGGCAGCGGTGGTTGGCTACACCTTC.

V usage is TRBV30 and J usage is TRBJ1-5, with unresolved D. The ends were cut back, 3 bases at V and 6 bases at J, with 12 bases in the middle. The length of the CDR3 is 13 residues. Germline V CDR1 and CDR2: GTSNPN, SVGIG (reference sequence). CDR3 DNA sequence: TGTGCCTGGAGGGGTCGAGGGAGTCAGCCCCAGCATTTT. As protein: CAWRGRGSQPQHF.

This clone showed up just once. The genes are TRBV15 and TRBJ2-7; TRBD1 aligns across 8 bases. From germline, CDR1 is LNHNV and CDR2 YYDKDF (reference sequence). The CDR3 is 15 residues long. V shed 2 bases and J 3 bases; nucleotides not matched to a gene: 6. DNA of the CDR3: TGTGCCACCAGCAGACAGGGGGCGCGCGACTACGAGCAGTACTTC. Its protein is CATSRQGARDYEQYF.

This clone was recorded only once. This chain links TRBV28 with TRBJ1-2; TRBD1 agrees at 10 bases. Germline CDR1 MDHEN, CDR2 SYDVKM. The CDR3 is 13 residues long. V shed 3 bases, J shed 7 bases, and the junction held 2 bases outside the gene matches. The CDR3, as DNA: TGTGCCAGCAGTTTTGGGGACAGGGGTGGCTACACCTTC. Amino acids: CASSFGDRGGYTF.

J is TRBJ1-2 and V is TRBV12-3 or TRBV12-4; weak D call: TRBD1 (5 bases). The CDR3 runs 13 residues. The V gene lost 3 bases and the J gene lost 2 bases, with 7 bases spanning the gap. This CDR3 is CASSFDRNYGYTF. In DNA, the CDR3 is TGTGCCAGCAGTTTTGACAGAAACTATGGCTACACCTTC.

The rearrangement uses TRBV12-3 or TRBV12-4 and TRBJ1-1; D is ambiguous. The CDR3 covers 11 residues. V was cut by 7 bases and J by 11 bases, with 14 bases left in between. For the CDR3, the DNA is TGTGCCAGCATTACTTTCCTCGGGGCTTTCTTT. It yields the protein CASITFLGAFF.

Only a few counts were recorded for this clone. The chain couples TRBV6-4 to TRBJ2-1, with 7 bases aligning to TRBD2. Germline CDR1 and CDR2: MRHNA and SNTAGT. V shed 4 bases and J 0 bases; nucleotides not matched to a gene: 6. This CDR3 has 16 residues. Written as DNA, the CDR3 is TGTGCCAGCAGTGTGGCTAGCGGTACCTCCTACAATGAGCAGTTCTTC. Amino acids: CASSVASGTSYNEQFF.

This clone was detected only a few times. V gene TRBV6-5 combines with J gene TRBJ2-7; D may be TRBD1 (6 bases). Germline V lookup: CDR1 MNHEY, CDR2 SVGAGI. V was trimmed by 2 bases and J by 1 base, leaving 12 bases between them. The CDR3 totals 15 residues. This CDR3 reads CASSYQQGNSYEQYF. The DNA of the CDR3 is TGTGCCAGCAGTTACCAGCAGGGGAATTCCTACGAGCAGTACTTC.

This clone is a singleton in its sample. The chain's CDR3 is CASSVGGDRVYGYTF. In nucleotides, the CDR3 is TGTGCCAGCAGCGTAGGAGGGGACAGGGTCTATGGCTACACCTTC. The chain links TRBV9 to TRBJ1-2, with TRBD1 matching 9 bases. CDR1 and CDR2 (germline): SGDLS, YYNGEE. CDR3 size: 15 residues. After removal of 0 bases from V and 4 bases from J, the junction contained 4 bases not matched to a gene.

The chain employs TRBV4-1 and TRBJ1-2, with D unclear. CDR3 length: 14 residues. Germline V gives CDR1 MGHRA, CDR2 YSYEKL. V was trimmed by 0 bases and J by 0 bases, leaving 5 bases between them. In nucleotides, the CDR3 is TGCGCCAGCAGCCAAGATGCAGCTAACTATGGCTACACCTTC. This translates into CASSQDAANYGYTF.

This rearrangement joins TRBV5-4 to TRBJ2-6; D ambiguous. The ends were cut back, 3 bases at V and 0 bases at J, with 13 bases in the middle. Germline V gene sequence: CDR1 SGHNT, CDR2 YYREEE (reference sequence). There are 17 residues in the CDR3. CDR3 region: CASSWMLGTSGANVLTF. CDR3 coding DNA: TGTGCCAGCAGCTGGATGTTGGGCACCTCTGGGGCCAACGTCCTGACTTTC.

The chain joins TRBV2 to TRBJ1-1; D may be TRBD1 (5 bases). This CDR3 comprises 13 residues. V lost 3 bases to trimming and J lost 2 bases, with 7 bases between them. Germline CDR1 and CDR2: SNHLY and FYNNEI. The CDR3 protein is CASSEWGNTEAFF. The CDR3 region has the DNA TGTGCCAGCAGTGAGTGGGGCAACACTGAAGCTTTCTTT.

The J gene is TRBJ1-1, the V gene TRBV6-5, with 7 bases matching TRBD1. J was trimmed by 3 bases and V by 2 bases; bases with no gene match: 0. Germline CDR1 is MNHEY and CDR2 is SVGAGI. The CDR3 loop spans 13 amino acids. The CDR3 is CASSYDRDTEAFF. For the CDR3, the DNA is TGTGCCAGCAGTTACGACAGGGACACTGAAGCTTTCTTT.

The chain is built from TRBV9 and TRBJ1-1; 8 nucleotides align to TRBD1. Germline-derived CDR1 and CDR2 are SGDLS and YYNGEE. There are 15 residues in the CDR3. Trimming removed 3 bases from V and 1 base from J; junction bases left unmatched: 5. The CDR3 DNA is TGTGCCAGCAGCGGGCCGGGACAGGCGAACACTGAAGCTTTCTTT. This sequence encodes CASSGPGQANTEAFF.

V gene TRBV7-9 combines with J gene TRBJ2-7; TRBD1 aligns across 10 bases. J gave up 3 bases and V 2 bases, and 10 bases lay outside the gene matches. The CDR3 has 17 residues. Germline-derived CDR1 and CDR2 are SEHNR and FQNEAQ (reference sequence). CDR3 nucleotide sequence: TGTGCCAGCAGCTTAATGGGGGGACAGGGGATTATCTACGAGCAGTACTTC. Translating it yields CASSLMGGQGIIYEQYF.

The genes are TRBV5-6 and TRBJ1-2; TRBD1 is a possible D gene (5 bases). This CDR3 has 12 residues. Trimming left V 2 bases short and J 7 bases short, with 9 bases between. The V gene's germline CDR1 is SGHDT and CDR2 YYEEEE. CDR3 region: CASSFGGSGYTF. The DNA of the CDR3 is TGTGCCAGCAGCTTCGGGGGATCTGGCTACACCTTC.

The J gene is TRBJ1-1, the V gene TRBV18; D possibly corresponds to TRBD1 (6 bases). CDR1 and CDR2 from the germline V gene are KGHSH and LQKENI. The CDR3 is 14 residues long. V was cut by 4 bases and J by 1 base, with 10 bases left in between. This chain's CDR3 is CASSQPGQNTEAFF. CDR3 in DNA: TGTGCCAGCTCACAACCGGGACAGAACACTGAAGCTTTCTTT.

This clone has a single count. The gene calls are TRBV15 and TRBJ2-3, with D possibly TRBD1 on 5 matching bases. V was clipped by 0 bases and J by 2 bases, with 12 bases between them. The CDR3 runs 16 residues. Germline V gene lookup returns CDR1 LNHNV and CDR2 YYDKDF (reference sequence). Here the CDR3 reads CATSREAGIYTDTQYF. In DNA form, the CDR3 reads TGTGCCACCAGCAGAGAGGCAGGGATTTACACAGATACGCAGTATTTT.

The chain is built from TRBV6-1 and TRBJ1-6, with a weak D call TRBD1 (6 bases). V shed 2 bases and J shed 5 bases, with 13 bases lying between them. The germline V gene encodes CDR1 MNHNS and CDR2 SASEGT. The CDR3 loop spans 16 amino acids. Here the CDR3 DNA reads TGTGCCAGCAGTGAATTAAGTCAGGGGAATAATTCACCCCTCCACTTT. As protein: CASSELSQGNNSPLHF.

This chain uses TRBV7-2 with TRBJ1-5; a weak D match, TRBD1 (5 bases). Germline values: CDR1 SGHTA, CDR2 FQGNSA. V was trimmed by 5 bases and J by 9 bases, leaving 11 bases between them. This CDR3 spans 12 amino acids. The CDR3 loop is CASSTPGMPQHF. The CDR3 DNA follows: TGTGCCAGCAGCACCCCAGGGATGCCCCAGCATTTT.

The chain recombines TRBV5-1 with TRBJ1-2, with 7 bases fitting TRBD1. Per germline, CDR1 SGHRS and CDR2 YFSETQ. The CDR3 extends over 14 amino acids. V trimming: 3 bases; J trimming: 4 bases; junction bases outside the gene matches: 6. For the CDR3, the DNA is TGCGCCAGCAGCTCACAGGGACAGCGCTATGGCTACACCTTC. Encoded protein: CASSSQGQRYGYTF.

The V gene is TRBV27, the J gene TRBJ1-3, with D unresolved. The germline CDR1 and CDR2 sequences are MNHEY and SMNVEV (reference sequence). V gave up 8 bases and J gave up 0 bases, with 17 bases separating them. CDR3 length: 16 amino acids. The CDR3 nucleotides read TGTGCCAGCTCAACTAGAGGCGCGTTCTCTGGAAACACCATATATTTT. Its protein product is CASSTRGAFSGNTIYF.

The chain employs TRBV28 and TRBJ1-5; D perhaps matches TRBD1 (5 bases). V was cut by 5 bases and J by 1 base, with 9 bases left in between. CDR1 is MDHEN, CDR2 SYDVKM, per germline. This CDR3 has 14 amino acids. The CDR3 protein is CASSQGGSNQPQHF. The DNA for the CDR3 is TGTGCCAGCAGTCAGGGAGGGAGCAATCAGCCCCAGCATTTT.

This chain uses TRBV11-2 with TRBJ2-7, with 11 positions matching TRBD2. CDR1 and CDR2 (germline): SGHAT, FQNNGV. This CDR3 is built from 15 residues. V trimming: 6 bases; J trimming: 7 bases; junction bases outside the gene matches: 11. DNA of the CDR3: TGTGCCAGCAGGAACTTAGCGGGAGGGCCGAGGGAGCAGTACTTC. Translated: CASRNLAGGPREQYF.